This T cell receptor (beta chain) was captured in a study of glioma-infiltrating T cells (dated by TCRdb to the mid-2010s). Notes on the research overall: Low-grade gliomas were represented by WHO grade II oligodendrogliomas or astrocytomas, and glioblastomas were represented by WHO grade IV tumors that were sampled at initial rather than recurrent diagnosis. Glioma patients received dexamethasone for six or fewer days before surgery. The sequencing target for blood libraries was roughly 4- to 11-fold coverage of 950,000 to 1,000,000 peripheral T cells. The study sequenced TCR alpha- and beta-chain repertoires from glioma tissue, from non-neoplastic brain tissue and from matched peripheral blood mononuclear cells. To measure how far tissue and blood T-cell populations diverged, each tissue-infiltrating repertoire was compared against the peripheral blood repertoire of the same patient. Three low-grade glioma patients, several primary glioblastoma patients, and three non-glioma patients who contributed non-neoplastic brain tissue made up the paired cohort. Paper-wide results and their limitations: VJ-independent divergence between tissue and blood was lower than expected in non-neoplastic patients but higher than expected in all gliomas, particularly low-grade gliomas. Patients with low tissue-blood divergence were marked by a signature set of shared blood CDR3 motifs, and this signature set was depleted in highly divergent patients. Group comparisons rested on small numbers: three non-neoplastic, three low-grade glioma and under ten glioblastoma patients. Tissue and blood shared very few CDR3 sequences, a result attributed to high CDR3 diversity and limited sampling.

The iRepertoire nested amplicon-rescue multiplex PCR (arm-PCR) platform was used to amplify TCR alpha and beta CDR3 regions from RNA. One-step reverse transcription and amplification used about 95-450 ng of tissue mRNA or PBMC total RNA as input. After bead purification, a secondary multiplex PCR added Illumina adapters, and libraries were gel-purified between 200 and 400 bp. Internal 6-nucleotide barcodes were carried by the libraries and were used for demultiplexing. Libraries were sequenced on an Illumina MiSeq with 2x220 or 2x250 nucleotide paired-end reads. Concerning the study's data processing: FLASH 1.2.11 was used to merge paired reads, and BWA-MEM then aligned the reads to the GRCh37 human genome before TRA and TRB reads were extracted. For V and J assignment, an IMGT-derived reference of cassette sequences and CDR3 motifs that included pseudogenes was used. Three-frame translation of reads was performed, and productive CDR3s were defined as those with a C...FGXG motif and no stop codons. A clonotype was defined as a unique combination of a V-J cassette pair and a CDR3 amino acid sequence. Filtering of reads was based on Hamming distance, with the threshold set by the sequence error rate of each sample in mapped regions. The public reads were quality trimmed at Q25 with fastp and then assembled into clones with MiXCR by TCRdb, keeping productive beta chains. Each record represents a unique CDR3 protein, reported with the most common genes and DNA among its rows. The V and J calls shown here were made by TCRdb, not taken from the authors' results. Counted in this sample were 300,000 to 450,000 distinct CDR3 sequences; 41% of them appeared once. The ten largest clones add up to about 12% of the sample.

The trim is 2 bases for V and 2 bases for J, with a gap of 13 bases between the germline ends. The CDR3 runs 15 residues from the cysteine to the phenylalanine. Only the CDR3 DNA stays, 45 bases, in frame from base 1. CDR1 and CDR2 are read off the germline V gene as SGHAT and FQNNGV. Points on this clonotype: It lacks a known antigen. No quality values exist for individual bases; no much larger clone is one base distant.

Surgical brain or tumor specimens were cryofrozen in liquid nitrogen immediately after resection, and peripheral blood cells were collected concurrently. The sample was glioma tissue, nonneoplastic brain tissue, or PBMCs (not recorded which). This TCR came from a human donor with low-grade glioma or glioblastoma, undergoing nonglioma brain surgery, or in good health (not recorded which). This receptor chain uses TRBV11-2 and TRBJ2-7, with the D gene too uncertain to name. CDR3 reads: CASSLTAGIAYEQYF. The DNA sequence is TGTGCCAGCAGCTTAACGGCTGGGATCGCCTACGAGCAGTACTTC.